A selection of T cell receptor beta chains follows, all from one sample in a study of blood T cells in healthy people across ages. TCRdb itself ran the 5' RACE reads through MiXCR, one entry per CDR3 protein. Of fewer than 1,000,000 distinct CDR3 sequences listed, less than 60% are singletons. The specimen sequenced was blood. These receptors were collected from a man aged 80 or over in good health. CDR3s include the opening cysteine and the closing phenylalanine or tryptophan. Fields, in order: D gene, CDR3 length, clone size, V gene, J gene, CDR3 DNA, CDR3 protein. D genes are given only for firm matches. Clone size is given for some rows only: seen once, a few or many times, or a class if the clone is expanded.

TRBD2	12	many	TRBV29-1	TRBJ2-3	TGCAGCGTCCGGACTAGCAGGGATACGCAGTATTTT	CSVRTSRDTQYF
.	16	many	TRBV2	TRBJ2-5	TGTGCCAGCAGTGAATTGGTGGGCACCACCTCGGAGACCCAGTACTTC	CASSELVGTTSETQYF
.	14	.	TRBV30	TRBJ2-1	TGTGCCTGGAGTGACCCGGTAACAGACAATGAGCAGTTCTTC	CAWSDPVTDNEQFF
TRBD1	17	.	TRBV27	TRBJ1-5	TGTGCCAGCAGTTTATGGACAGGGGGACCTAGCAATCAGCCCCAGCATTTT	CASSLWTGGPSNQPQHF
.	16	.	TRBV7-9	TRBJ2-1	TGTGCCAGCAGCTTAGACCATTGGGTCTCCTACAATGAGCAGTTCTTC	CASSLDHWVSYNEQFF
.	14	.	TRBV7-2	TRBJ1-1	TGTGCCAGCAGCTTAGACCCAGTAACAGCTGAAGCTTTCTTT	CASSLDPVTAEAFF
.	11	once	TRBV12-3/TRBV12-4	TRBJ1-1	TGTGCCAGCGGGGATGAGGCTGAAGCTTTCTTT	CASGDEAEAFF
TRBD1	16	.	TRBV27	TRBJ2-3	TGTGCCAGCAGTCCAAACAGGGGCCTGAGCACAGATACGCAGTATTTT	CASSPNRGLSTDTQYF
TRBD1	15	.	TRBV6-1	TRBJ2-7	TGTGCCAGCAGTGTTACAGGGGGCGCTTCTTACGAGCAGTACTTC	CASSVTGGASYEQYF
TRBD2	13	few	TRBV29-1	TRBJ2-1	TGCAGCGTTGGGTCTAGCGGGAACGATGAGCAGTTCTTC	CSVGSSGNDEQFF
.	15	few	TRBV20-1	TRBJ2-1	TGCAGTGCTAGAGATTATGGGGCAGAAGCCGGTGAGCAGTTCTTC	CSARDYGAEAGEQFF
.	16	.	TRBV25-1	TRBJ1-4	TGTGCCAGCAGCTCCCCAGCCGGGGCAACTAATGAAAAACTGTTTTTT	CASSSPAGATNEKLFF
.	15	.	TRBV5-1	TRBJ2-1	TGCGCCAGCAGCTTTGGGGACCACCCCTACAATGAGCAGTTCTTC	CASSFGDHPYNEQFF
.	15	.	TRBV15	TRBJ2-6	TGTGCCACCAGCAGAGATAAGGGAGGGGCCAACGTCCTGACTTTC	CATSRDKGGANVLTF
.	14	few	TRBV3-1	TRBJ2-5	TGTGCCAGCAGCCAAGAAGCTACTAAAGAGACCCAGTACTTC	CASSQEATKETQYF
TRBD1	17	.	TRBV14	TRBJ2-2	TGTGCCAGCAGCCCCTCCGGGACAGGGACTTACACCGGGGAGCTGTTTTTT	CASSPSGTGTYTGELFF
.	15	few	TRBV7-3	TRBJ2-2	TGTGCCAGCAGCTTAGCAGCGGAGAACACCGGGGAGCTGTTTTTT	CASSLAAENTGELFF
.	16	.	TRBV20-1	TRBJ1-4	TGCAGTGCTAGCCCCGATTCCCGGACAACTAATGAAAAACTGTTTTTT	CSASPDSRTTNEKLFF
.	14	.	TRBV7-9	TRBJ2-7	TGTGCCAGCAGCTACGACAGGTACTCCTACGAGCAGTACTTC	CASSYDRYSYEQYF
.	11	.	TRBV29-1	TRBJ2-1	TGCAGCGGGGGACTTAACAATGAGCAGTTCTTC	CSGGLNNEQFF
.	13	many	TRBV19	TRBJ2-5	TGTGCCAGTAGTTCGGGACTCCGGGAGACCCAGTACTTC	CASSSGLRETQYF
.	14	.	TRBV6-1	TRBJ1-1	TGTGCCAGCAGTGAAAGTTGGGGGGGGCGTGAAGCTTTCTTT	CASSESWGGREAFF
.	15	.	TRBV11-2	TRBJ2-5	TGTGCCAGCAGCCGTTCTAGGGGTGTGCAAGAGACCCAGTACTTC	CASSRSRGVQETQYF
TRBD2	13	few	TRBV29-1	TRBJ2-3	TGCAGCGTCGGACTAGACCCCACAGATACGCAGTATTTT	CSVGLDPTDTQYF
TRBD2	14	.	TRBV2	TRBJ2-1	TGTGCCAGCAGTAGCGGGAGGGCCGTGAATGAGCAGTTCTTC	CASSSGRAVNEQFF
TRBD2	13	few	TRBV10-3	TRBJ2-5	TGTGCCATCAGTGGGGGACTAGCTGATGAGCAGTACTTC	CAISGGLADEQYF
.	14	.	TRBV6-6	TRBJ2-1	TGTGCCAGCAGCCCCTCCAGAGGGTTCAATGAGCAGTTCTTC	CASSPSRGFNEQFF
.	20	.	TRBV6-5	TRBJ1-5	TGTGCCAGCAGTTCGGGCGGGGTACGGAGCCCCTTGGAATCGGATCAGCCCCAGCATTTT	CASSSGGVRSPLESDQPQHF
TRBD1	13	.	TRBV29-1	TRBJ2-7	TGCAGCGTCCTGACAGGGCCTGACTACGAGCAGTACTTC	CSVLTGPDYEQYF
.	13	.	TRBV12-3/TRBV12-4	TRBJ2-3	TGTGCCAGCAGGACTAACGGCACAGATACGCAGTATTTT	CASRTNGTDTQYF
TRBD2	16	.	TRBV20-1	TRBJ2-7	TGCAGTGCTAGAGATGCCGGGCGGGAGCGATCCTACGAGCAGTACTTC	CSARDAGRERSYEQYF
TRBD2	16	once	TRBV2	TRBJ2-5	TGTGCCAGCAGTCCACAGGGTAGCGGGAGCTACAATGAGCAGTACTTC	CASSPQGSGSYNEQYF
.	14	.	TRBV4-1	TRBJ1-1	TGCGCCAGCAGCCAAGTTAAGGGAAACACTGAAGCTTTCTTT	CASSQVKGNTEAFF
TRBD1	15	.	TRBV6-2/TRBV6-3	TRBJ2-5	TGTGCCAGCAGGCGGGACAGGGACCTCCAAGAGACCCAGTACTTC	CASRRDRDLQETQYF
.	11	few	TRBV10-3	TRBJ2-1	TGTGCCATCAGTGAAAACAATGAGCAGTTCTTC	CAISENNEQFF
TRBD1	16	.	TRBV6-2/TRBV6-3	TRBJ2-1	TGTGCCAGCAGTTACTCTCGACAGGGTACGGACAATGAGCAGTTCTTC	CASSYSRQGTDNEQFF
.	14	.	TRBV28	TRBJ2-7	TGTGCCAGCATAAGACGGCAGGGAGCCTACGAGCAGTACTTC	CASIRRQGAYEQYF
.	12	.	TRBV20-1	TRBJ2-1	TGCAGTGCTGTTCACAGGGAGGATGAGCAGTTCTTC	CSAVHREDEQFF
.	16	.	TRBV4-1	TRBJ2-3	TGCGCCAGCAGCCGGTGGGCTGAGGACGGGCTTATGGACCAGTATTTT	CASSRWAEDGLMDQYF
.	15	.	TRBV4-1	TRBJ2-5	TGCGCCAGCAGCCAAGAGGGCAGTTGGTTTGAGACCCAGTACTTC	CASSQEGSWFETQYF
TRBD2	16	.	TRBV4-2	TRBJ2-1	TGTGCCAGCAGCCAACTACCCGGGAGGGGTAGCAATGAGCAGTTCTTC	CASSQLPGRGSNEQFF
TRBD2	14	many	TRBV29-1	TRBJ2-7	TGCAGCGTTGAGCGTTCCCTAGCGGCCTACGAGCAGTACTTC	CSVERSLAAYEQYF
TRBD2	14	many	TRBV29-1	TRBJ2-4	TGCAGCGTACGGACTAGCGGGAGGGCCACGGCGGAGTACTTC	CSVRTSGRATAEYF
TRBD1	16	.	TRBV2	TRBJ2-1	TGTGCCAGCAGTGGGGACCGGACAGGGAGGTACAATGAGCAGTTCTTC	CASSGDRTGRYNEQFF
.	15	.	TRBV5-1	TRBJ2-3	TGCGCCAGCAGCCAGCAGGTTCGCGACACAGATACGCAGTATTTT	CASSQQVRDTDTQYF
TRBD2	13	.	TRBV7-8	TRBJ2-7	TGTGCCCGCAGCTTAGCGGGAGGAGGCGAGCAGTACTTC	CARSLAGGGEQYF
.	12	.	TRBV6-5	TRBJ1-2	TGTGCCAGCAGGTCAAGGGGCTATGGCTACACCTTC	CASRSRGYGYTF
TRBD2	16	.	TRBV11-2	TRBJ2-2	TGTGCCAGCAGCGGCCCTAGCGGGAAGACACCCGGGGAGCTGTTTTTT	CASSGPSGKTPGELFF
TRBD1	16	.	TRBV29-1	TRBJ1-2	TGCAGCGTCCCCCCACTAGTAGGGGGCACTGTATATGGCTACACCTTC	CSVPPLVGGTVYGYTF
.	15	.	TRBV14	TRBJ2-1	TGTGCCAGCAGCCACGACTCGCGGACCTACAATGAGCAGTTCTTC	CASSHDSRTYNEQFF
.	18	.	TRBV9	TRBJ1-2	TGTGCCAGCAGCCCGGACCCCACGCAGGGAACCTTTAACTATGGCTACACCTTC	CASSPDPTQGTFNYGYTF
TRBD2	17	.	TRBV5-5	TRBJ2-5	TGTGCCAGCAGCTCCGGACTAGCGGGAGCGTTACAAGAGACCCAGTACTTC	CASSSGLAGALQETQYF
.	14	few	TRBV3-1	TRBJ1-2	TGTGCCAGCAGCCCTGACCGCACCTCTTATGGCTACACCTTC	CASSPDRTSYGYTF
.	14	.	TRBV7-2	TRBJ2-5	TGTGCCAGCAGCTTAGAGGGAGGAGTCAATGAGCAGTACTTC	CASSLEGGVNEQYF
TRBD2	17	.	TRBV19	TRBJ2-1	TGTGCCAGTAGTATAAACTCGGGCGGGAGGGCCTACAATGAGCAGTTCTTC	CASSINSGGRAYNEQFF